This T cell receptor beta chain derives from a study of naive and memory T cell subsets. Study conclusions and caveats: Delayed type IV hypersensitivity infiltration was taken to explain higher tuberculin-site TCR counts.

Ligated cDNA underwent four rounds of PCR with nested alpha and beta constant region primers and SP2. Blood and skin TCR RNA was reverse transcribed with alpha and beta constant primers. TCRdb ran MiXCR on the UMI-ligation and nested PCR reads and lists one entry per CDR3 protein. Counted here are tens of thousands of distinct CDR3 sequences, around 6% occurring once; the ten biggest clones make up about 6%. Treatment meaning: skin biopsy from PPD injection site in Mantoux-positive individual. TCR cDNA received a 3' ligated oligonucleotide that carried a UMI. V lost 4 bases, J lost 1 base, and 8 bases stayed unmatched. The CDR3 has 15 amino acids. Germline loops: CDR1 SGHRS, CDR2 YFSETQ. Regarding this clonotype: Its antigen is not identified.

This material consisted of skin, taken from a tuberculin skin test site. The origin of this receptor is an adult in good health. The V gene is TRBV5-1, the J gene TRBJ2-7, with TRBD1 matching 7 bases. The CDR3 region is CASSPRTGKSYEQYF. The DNA for the CDR3 is TGCGCCAGCAGCCCCCGGACAGGTAAATCCTACGAGCAGTACTTC.